This TCR beta chain appears in the sequencing data of a study of blood T cell repertoires in COVID-19. Study as a whole: Acute and convalescent COVID-19 samples came from the United States, Italy and Spain. PBMCs, B-cell-depleted T cells, or T cells were the source of the cDNA or gDNA that made up the material.

Trimming cost V 6 bases and J 1 base, with 12 bases left between them. The CDR3 has 13 amino acids. Germline CDR1 SQVTM, CDR2 ANQGSEA. Authors' processing steps: Estimation of nucleated cell counts was performed using reference gene primer amplification. Repertoires were generated with immunoSEQ multiplex PCR, while TCRdb's copy carries only in-frame clones and drops some. For V, J and clone size, that table is used; D and trimming come from the DNA. Of around 480,000 clones in the sample, approximately 88% are singletons; the top ten hold 10% to 15%. Followed longitudinally, the Seattle patients had been enrolled during active infection.

J is TRBJ1-1 and V is TRBV29-1; D unclear. This receptor was obtained from a woman aged 45-59 years with COVID-19, enrolled during active disease. Sequencing was carried out using peripheral blood. CDR3 protein: CSVETVTNTEAFF. In nucleotides, the CDR3 is TGCAGCGTAGAGACTGTCACGAACACTGAAGCTTTCTTT.